This TCR beta chain came from a study of response to subunit inactivated influenza vaccine. Findings of the study overall: The authors offered the suggestion that each seasonal influenza vaccination recruits few new T cells.

Germline V gene lookup returns CDR1 SEHNR and CDR2 FQNEAQ (reference sequence). Trimming stripped 2 bases from V and 0 bases from J, with 5 bases between. The CDR3 covers 14 residues. Notes on this clonotype: Its antigen is unknown.

TCRdb fed the RT-PCR reads into MiXCR, producing one record per CDR3 protein. The repertoire has 590,000 or so distinct CDR3 sequences, around 15% of them found once; the top ten carry 7.5% to 8%. V gene TRBV7-9 combines with J gene TRBJ1-3; D is unclear. The starting material was PBMCs from blood, obtained less than 15 days before vaccination. The clonotype comes from a man aged 45 to 65 who received an inactivated influenza vaccine. The CDR3 here is CASSLHSSGNTIYF. Here the CDR3 DNA reads TGTGCCAGCAGCTTACATAGCTCTGGAAACACCATATATTTT.